This T cell receptor (beta chain) was identified in a study of OX40 agonist ivuxolimab in advanced cancers. Clones were read by immunoSEQ multiplex PCR, and TCRdb kept only the in-frame ones, dropping some. The data show some 80,000 clones, with nearly 95% seen just once and about 20% held by the top ten. The starting material was CD4+ or CD8+ T cells sorted from blood, obtained in a trial of the OX40 agonist ivuxolimab. The TCR was taken from an adult with an advanced solid tumor such as melanoma, head and neck, liver or kidney cancer.

CDR3 loop: CASSGEQFF. The CDR3 nucleotides are TGCGCCAGCAGTGGAGAGCAGTTCTTC. This sequence joins TRBV10-1 and TRBJ2-1; no firm D call. Germline V gene lookup returns CDR1 WNHNN and CDR2 SYGVQD (reference sequence). Trimming shortened V by 4 bases and J by 10 bases, and 2 bases separated the two germline ends. There are 9 residues in the CDR3.